This T cell receptor (beta chain) emerged from a study of blood T cell repertoires in COVID-19. The germline V gene has CDR1 SGHTA and CDR2 FQGNSA. The CDR3 extends over 15 amino acids. V dropped 6 bases and J dropped 6; count of bases not matched to a gene: 11. As processed by the authors: Nucleated cell number was recorded as an estimate derived from reference gene primer amplification. Only in-frame clones appear in the TCRdb table, and some are missing; sequencing was by immunoSEQ multiplex PCR. V, J and clone size are taken as reported in that table, and D and trimming were inferred from the DNA itself. The table has more than 85,000 clones, 89% seen once.

This chain joins TRBV7-2 and TRBJ1-5; TRBD1 matches at 7 bases. Material: peripheral blood. The source of this sequence is a woman between 65 and 79 years old with acute or convalescent COVID-19. The CDR3 bases are TGTGCCAGCAGTAGAACCTCAGGGGGACCTCAGCCCCAGCATTTT. It yields the protein CASSRTSGGPQPQHF.